A selection of T cell receptor beta chains follows, all from one sample in a study of response to subunit inactivated influenza vaccine. MiXCR, run by TCRdb on the RT-PCR reads, gives a single entry per CDR3 protein. The sample has hundreds of thousands of distinct CDR3 sequences; approximately 17% are singletons. Specimen: PBMCs from blood, collected approximately 5 days after vaccination. The receptor source for this set is a man aged 50 to 60 who received an inactivated influenza vaccine. The CDR3 runs from the conserved cysteine through the conserved F or W. The D gene is left open where the match is weak. Clone size, where shown, is once, few, many, or a class for clones that have expanded.

TRBJ2-2,TRBV28,few,.,CASSLYLGRTNTGELFF,TGTGCCAGCAGCTTATACTTAGGGCGGACGAACACCGGGGAGCTGTTTTTT
TRBJ2-2,TRBV20-1,.,.,CSARVLANTGELFF,TGCAGTGCTAGAGTCCTGGCGAACACCGGGGAGCTGTTTTTT
TRBJ2-7,TRBV10-2,.,TRBD2,CASSETSGALYEQYF,TGCGCCAGCAGTGAAACAAGCGGGGCCTTGTACGAGCAGTACTTC
TRBJ2-1,TRBV20-1,many,.,CSASQGLGNEQFF,TGCAGTGCTAGCCAGGGTCTGGGCAATGAGCAGTTCTTC
TRBJ1-1,TRBV6-1,many,.,CASSRPSSTEAFF,TGTGCCAGCAGCCGCCCCTCCAGCACTGAAGCTTTCTTT
TRBJ2-5,TRBV6-2/TRBV6-3,many,TRBD2,CASSSATSGDRKETQYF,TGTGCCAGCAGTTCTGCGACTAGCGGGGACAGAAAAGAGACCCAGTACTTC
TRBJ1-2,TRBV6-2/TRBV6-3,once,.,CASSSLRDGNGGYTF,TGTGCCAGCAGTTCCCTCCGGGACGGGAATGGGGGCTACACCTTC
TRBJ2-3,TRBV20-1,few,.,CSARGVLGTDTQYF,TGCAGTGCTAGAGGGGTACTGGGCACAGATACGCAGTATTTT
TRBJ2-5,TRBV6-6,many,.,CASSYGQETQYF,TGTGCCAGCAGTTACGGCCAAGAGACCCAGTACTTC
TRBJ2-2,TRBV7-2,few,.,CASRSQQANTGELFF,TGTGCCAGCAGAAGTCAACAAGCGAACACCGGGGAGCTGTTTTTT
TRBJ2-5,TRBV12-3/TRBV12-4,many,TRBD2,CASSIAGEETQYF,TGTGCCAGCAGTATAGCGGGCGAAGAGACCCAGTACTTC
TRBJ1-6,TRBV6-1,few,.,CASSLSTDNNSPLHF,TGTGCCAGCAGCCTATCGACAGATAATAATTCACCCCTCCACTTT
TRBJ1-1,TRBV18,few,TRBD1,CASSQDRAGGWTEAFF,TGTGCCAGCTCACAGGACCGGGCAGGGGGCTGGACTGAAGCTTTCTTT
TRBJ1-1,TRBV20-1,.,.,CSARDTDGWRATEAFF,TGCAGTGCTAGAGACACGGACGGTTGGCGGGCGACTGAAGCTTTCTTT
TRBJ1-2,TRBV6-5,many,TRBD1,CASSYNLGGQGYGYTF,TGTGCCAGCAGTTACAACTTAGGGGGACAGGGTTATGGCTACACCTTC
TRBJ1-1,TRBV20-1,.,.,CSAPRQNTEAFF,TGCAGTGCCCCCCGGCAGAACACTGAAGCTTTCTTT
TRBJ1-1,TRBV5-8,.,.,CASSLVWGYTEAFF,TGTGCCAGCAGCTTGGTTTGGGGCTACACTGAAGCTTTCTTT
TRBJ2-5,TRBV12-3/TRBV12-4,many,TRBD1,CASSSGQGVVEETQYF,TGTGCCAGCAGCTCGGGACAGGGAGTAGTGGAAGAGACCCAGTACTTC
TRBJ1-1,TRBV30,.,.,CAWWLRFTEAFF,TGTGCCTGGTGGCTCCGTTTTACTGAAGCTTTCTTT
TRBJ2-5,TRBV11-2,.,.,CASSLGEGPWTQYF,TGTGCCAGCAGCTTAGGAGAGGGGCCGTGGACCCAGTACTTC
TRBJ1-5,TRBV28,few,.,CASSRVNQPQHF,TGTGCCAGCAGCCGGGTTAATCAGCCCCAGCATTTT
TRBJ2-5,TRBV7-2,few,.,CASRRKETQYF,TGTGCCAGCAGACGGAAAGAGACCCAGTACTTC
TRBJ2-3,TRBV7-6,few,.,CASAAGTGLTDTQYF,TGTGCCAGCGCCGCGGGAACAGGGCTCACAGATACGCAGTATTTT
TRBJ2-3,TRBV28,.,.,CATEPGGKDTQYF,TGTGCCACCGAACCGGGGGGCAAGGATACGCAGTATTTT
TRBJ2-1,TRBV6-5,.,TRBD1,CASSFGQGPYNEQFF,TGTGCCAGCAGTTTTGGACAGGGGCCCTACAATGAGCAGTTCTTC
TRBJ2-3,TRBV7-9,few,.,CASSLMAIMDTQYF,TGTGCCAGCAGCTTAATGGCGATCATGGATACGCAGTATTTT
TRBJ2-2,TRBV12-3/TRBV12-4,.,.,CASRDSAKPGELFF,TGTGCCAGCAGGGACTCGGCAAAACCCGGGGAGCTGTTTTTT
TRBJ2-3,TRBV7-2,few,TRBD1,CASSLVARRGTDTQYF,TGTGCCAGCAGCTTAGTGGCTCGCAGGGGGACAGATACGCAGTATTTT
TRBJ2-1,TRBV7-8,few,TRBD2,CASSLAVSGVYEQFF,TGTGCCAGCAGCTTAGCAGTTAGCGGGGTGTATGAGCAGTTCTTC
TRBJ2-5,TRBV29-1,.,.,CSVPPYDSEETQYF,TGCAGCGTACCTCCCTATGACTCGGAAGAGACCCAGTACTTC
TRBJ2-7,TRBV7-9,.,TRBD1,CASSPSTGGVYEQYF,TGTGCCAGCAGCCCCTCGACAGGGGGCGTCTACGAGCAGTACTTC
TRBJ2-7,TRBV5-1,.,.,CASSRAYQAYEQYF,TGCGCCAGCAGCCGCGCCTACCAAGCCTACGAGCAGTACTTC
TRBJ2-5,TRBV18,.,.,CASSRDSRETQYF,TGTGCCAGCTCACGAGACAGTCGAGAGACCCAGTACTTC
TRBJ1-3,TRBV7-2,.,.,CASSPTFSGNTIYF,TGTGCCAGCAGTCCGACCTTCTCTGGAAACACCATATATTTT
TRBJ1-6,TRBV6-5,.,.,CASSSVANSPLHF,TGTGCCAGCAGTTCTGTGGCAAATTCACCCCTCCACTTT
TRBJ1-1,TRBV28,few,TRBD1,CASKEGAGAFF,TGTGCCAGTAAAGAGGGGGCGGGAGCTTTCTTT
TRBJ2-5,TRBV7-2,few,TRBD1,CASSRQGGIETQYF,TGTGCCAGCAGCCGACAGGGGGGGATAGAGACCCAGTACTTC
TRBJ2-1,TRBV6-5,few,TRBD2,CASSYQASGRASQFF,TGTGCCAGCAGTTACCAGGCTAGCGGGAGGGCCAGCCAGTTCTTC
TRBJ2-1,TRBV6-2/TRBV6-3,few,TRBD1,CASNSPRDRGHNEQFF,TGTGCCAGCAATTCCCCCCGGGACAGGGGGCACAATGAGCAGTTCTTC
TRBJ2-2,TRBV29-1,.,TRBD1,CSVEELDRGNTGELFF,TGCAGCGTTGAAGAGTTAGACAGGGGGAACACCGGGGAGCTGTTTTTT
TRBJ1-5,TRBV29-1,many,.,CSVAQANSNQPQHF,TGCAGCGTTGCACAGGCTAATAGCAATCAGCCCCAGCATTTT
TRBJ2-1,TRBV28,few,.,CASSRPREGEQFF,TGTGCCAGCAGTCGACCCAGAGAGGGCGAGCAGTTCTTC
TRBJ1-1,TRBV18,few,.,CASSPPGVREAFF,TGTGCCAGCTCACCACCAGGGGTGCGGGAAGCTTTCTTT
TRBJ2-2,TRBV5-6,.,TRBD1,CASSLLYPPQGAISPGELFF,TGTGCCAGCAGCTTACTATATCCCCCACAGGGGGCTATCTCGCCCGGGGAGCTGTTTTTT
TRBJ1-1,TRBV6-1,few,.,CASTRGVNTEAFF,TGTGCCAGCACGAGGGGCGTGAACACTGAAGCTTTCTTT
TRBJ1-2,TRBV6-5,few,.,CASSYSRQERGYTF,TGTGCCAGCAGTTACTCGAGACAGGAACGCGGCTACACCTTC
TRBJ2-5,TRBV24-1,.,TRBD1,CATSDSGTGVKETQYF,TGTGCCACCAGTGATTCCGGGACAGGGGTCAAGGAGACCCAGTACTTC
TRBJ2-3,TRBV5-1,.,.,CASSPTGPQGLLSTDTQYF,TGCGCCAGCAGCCCAACGGGACCCCAGGGTCTACTCAGCACAGATACGCAGTATTTT
TRBJ2-7,TRBV15,few,.,CATSRDGLDSRSEQYF,TGTGCCACCAGCAGAGATGGTCTAGATAGTAGATCCGAGCAGTACTTC
TRBJ2-5,TRBV7-8,.,TRBD2,CASSLGRLAGVINQETQYF,TGTGCCAGCAGCTTAGGGAGGCTAGCGGGCGTTATCAACCAAGAGACCCAGTACTTC
TRBJ2-7,TRBV7-2,.,.,CASSLYLYSYEQYF,TGTGCCAGCAGCCTGTACTTGTACTCCTACGAGCAGTACTTC
TRBJ2-7,TRBV6-5,.,.,CASSYSTPGHIIYEQYF,TGTGCCAGCAGTTACTCGACCCCGGGACACATCATCTACGAGCAGTACTTC
TRBJ2-7,TRBV3-1,.,.,CASSQPGKSLYEQYF,TGTGCCAGCAGCCAGCCGGGGAAATCTCTCTACGAGCAGTACTTC
TRBJ1-5,TRBV12-3/TRBV12-4,many,.,CASSLRRDNQPQHF,TGTGCCAGCAGTTTAAGGCGAGACAATCAGCCCCAGCATTTT
TRBJ1-1,TRBV19,many,.,CASTPSRILNTEAFF,TGTGCCAGTACCCCGAGCAGAATATTGAACACTGAAGCTTTCTTT
TRBJ2-5,TRBV7-2,many,.,CASSLAEQRETQYF,TGTGCCAGCAGCTTAGCGGAGCAGCGAGAGACCCAGTACTTC
TRBJ1-5,TRBV28,.,TRBD1,CASSPGGQGKFQPQHF,TGTGCCAGCAGCCCCGGGGGACAGGGCAAATTTCAGCCCCAGCATTTT
TRBJ2-3,TRBV7-2,few,.,CASSPRPGVGTDTQYF,TGTGCCAGCAGCCCACGACCCGGGGTCGGCACAGATACGCAGTATTTT
TRBJ2-5,TRBV10-3,few,.,CAISPGRETQYF,TGTGCCATCAGTCCTGGCCGAGAGACCCAGTACTTC
TRBJ2-2,TRBV4-1,.,.,CASSRERQLTGELFF,TGCGCCAGCAGCCGGGAAAGGCAGCTCACCGGGGAGCTGTTTTTT